The clone carrying this TCR beta chain showed up many times. Its target is unknown. Time point described: newly diagnosed GD, antithyroid drugs for less than 3 months. Generation of the TCR library employed RNA extracted from PBMCs. CDR1 LNHNV and CDR2 YYDKDF come from the germline V gene (reference sequence). V dropped 1 base and J dropped 5; count of bases not matched to a gene: 11. This CDR3 comprises 17 residues. The data originate from a study of regulatory T cells in long-lasting Graves disease. General study results and limits: For persistent Graves' patients, TCR diversity was lower than for newly diagnosed ones. Few sampled subjects may have lowered accuracy. Newly diagnosed patients shared about 950 public clonotypes; persistent patients shared some 2,700.

Both iRepertoire HTBI primers and Arm-PCR of CDR3 regions were used to build the TCR beta libraries. TCRdb ran MiXCR on the multiplex PCR reads and lists one entry per CDR3 protein. The sample lists over 500,000 distinct CDR3 sequences, roughly 15% occurring once. This sample was also put to use in a study of T cells in Graves' hyperthyroidism and ophthalmopathy. That paper adds: Most clonotypes expanded in thyroid above 0.001 were likewise present in blood.

This TCR was sampled from a man aged 18 to 29 with Graves disease. The J gene is TRBJ2-1, the V gene TRBV15, with 7 positions matching TRBD1. Specimen: peripheral blood mononuclear cells (PBMCs), collected at new diagnosis, from a patient treated with antithyroid drugs. This CDR3 reads CATSRGEGGPTDNEQFF. CDR3 bases: TGTGCCACCAGCAGAGGGGAAGGGGGCCCCACCGACAATGAGCAGTTCTTC. The entire variable domain, with the rest obtained from reference TRBV15 and TRBJ2-1, is as follows: DAMVIQNPRYQVTQFGKPVTLSCSQTLNHNVMYWYQQKSSQAPKLLFHYYDKDFNNEADTPDNFQSRRPNTSFCFLDIRSPGLGDTAMYLCATSRGEGGPTDNEQFFGPGTRLTVL.